The sequence of this TCR beta chain was determined in a study of technical replicates of blood from a few donors. The J segment lost 0 bases and the V segment lost 4 bases, leaving 2 bases of the junction unmatched. The CDR3 has 14 amino acids. The germline gives CDR1 SGHRS, CDR2 YFSETQ. Generated by immunoSEQ multiplex PCR, the TCRdb table keeps only in-frame clones and is missing some. The sample yields about 98,000 clones, approximately 96% seen once. The gene calls are TRBV5-1 and TRBJ1-1, with 8 bases matching TRBD1. The clonotype was recovered from a human donor in good health. Sequenced input: T cells isolated from PBMCs. The CDR3, as DNA: TGCGCCAGCAGCCGGACAGGGATGAACACTGAAGCTTTCTTT. Translation: CASSRTGMNTEAFF.